This T cell receptor (beta chain) was sequenced during a study of beta chain features in type 1 diabetes. Study conclusions and caveats: When VDJ junctions were examined, type 1 diabetes patients showed fewer insertions and more deletions. Type 1 diabetes patients had moderately but significantly shorter TCRB CDR3s in all four CD4+ subsets.

One heparinised blood draw, averaging roughly 120 mL, came from each donor. Each sorted population was over 95% pure. The isolated RNA, all of it, was reverse transcribed, so expressed TCRB transcripts were what got sequenced. Profiled with immunoSEQ multiplex PCR; TCRdb holds only in-frame clones, not every one. This sample has 300,000 or so clones, with 9.3% found just once. Trimming removed 7 bases at V and 6 bases at J, with 12 bases between. The CDR3 is 12 residues long. CDR1 and CDR2 from the germline V gene are SGHTA and FQGNSA. As concerns this clone: Its antigen is currently unknown.

The TCR sequence derives from a man aged 25-45 years with type 1 diabetes. This chain connects TRBV7-2 to TRBJ1-2, with no clear D. The material sequenced was central memory CD4+ T cells from blood. The CDR3 sequence: CASKLRENGYTF. CDR3 nucleotide sequence: TGTGCCAGCAAGCTAAGAGAGAATGGCTACACCTTC.